Listed here are 25 T cell receptor beta chains from one sample, sequenced in a study of cytomegalovirus exposure and HLA in healthy donors (dated by TCRdb to 2016 to 2017). Library preparation used the immunoSEQ multiplex PCR assay. For the multiplex PCR, a mixture combining 60 forward primers for TCR Vbeta segments and 13 reverse primers for TCR Jbeta segments was used. Drawn from immuneACCESS, this table holds only the in-frame rearrangements with V and J called that TCRdb kept. Clones are partly lost; checked studies trace under half to an unresolved V gene and leave the rest unexplained. The sample records more than 140,000 clones, 75% to 80% of which are singletons. 0.5% to 0.85% of the sample is held by the ten biggest clonotypes. Sequencing was performed on PBMCs. These receptors originate from a male donor in good health and CMV-seronegative.

The rearrangement joins TRBV7-3 to TRBJ1-1; tentative D call: TRBD1 (5 bases). With 1 base removed from V and 4 bases from J, the gap between germline ends came to 13 bases. The length of the CDR3 is 15 residues. Germline lookup yields CDR1 SGHTA and CDR2 FQGTGA. CDR3 residues: CASSLMGGEGTEAFF. In DNA form, the CDR3 reads TGTGCCAGCAGCTTAATGGGGGGGGAGGGCACTGAAGCTTTCTTT.

The rearrangement uses TRBV6-5 and TRBJ2-3; 7 nucleotides align to TRBD1. This CDR3 has 15 residues. Germline CDR1 and CDR2: MNHEY and SVGAGI. V dropped 5 bases and J dropped 5; count of bases not matched to a gene: 10. CDR3 in amino acids: CASSQGDRVIDTQYF. CDR3 nucleotides: TGTGCCAGCAGTCAAGGTGACAGGGTAATAGATACGCAGTATTTT.

This rearrangement joins TRBV29-1 to TRBJ2-3, with no clear D. Trimming took off 6 bases at V and 6 bases at J, with 10 bases between the two ends. In germline, CDR1 is SQVTM, CDR2 ANQGSEA. The CDR3 runs to 11 residues. CDR3 nucleotide sequence: TGCAGCGTGGCCCTTGGCGATACGCAGTATTTT. It encodes CSVALGDTQYF.

The chain couples TRBV29-1 to TRBJ2-1; TRBD1 aligns across 11 bases. This CDR3 region has 13 residues. Germline V gene sequence: CDR1 SQVTM, CDR2 ANQGSEA. The V gene end was trimmed by 7 bases and the J gene end by 4 bases; junction bases not matched to a gene: 3. CDR3 protein: CSGGTGGYNEQFF. The CDR3 DNA reads as TGCAGCGGAGGGACAGGGGGTTACAATGAGCAGTTCTTC.

This clone was seen more than once but under ten times. The chain links TRBV15 to TRBJ2-1; perhaps TRBD1 as D (5 bases). This CDR3 contains 15 residues. Germline values: CDR1 LNHNV, CDR2 YYDKDF (reference sequence). The V gene lost 4 bases and the J gene lost 5 bases, with 15 bases spanning the gap. The CDR3 sequence: CATSTGQGKDNEQFF. CDR3 sequence (DNA): TGTGCCACCAGCACCGGGCAGGGAAAGGACAATGAGCAGTTCTTC.

The V and J genes are TRBV7-2 and TRBJ1-3; maybe TRBD1 (5 bases). CDR3 length: 14 residues. Germline-derived CDR1 and CDR2 are SGHTA and FQGNSA. The V gene lost 6 bases and the J gene lost 1 base, with 10 bases spanning the gap. CDR3 residues: CASSLRQSGNTIYF. DNA of the CDR3: TGTGCCAGCAGTCTTAGACAGTCTGGAAACACCATATATTTT.

About this clone: The same CDR3 arises from other DNA sequences in this sample as well. The J gene is TRBJ1-4, the V gene TRBV5-4; a weak D match, TRBD1 (5 bases). The CDR3 consists of 13 residues. The germline CDR1 and CDR2 sequences are SGHNT and YYREEE (reference sequence). V was pared by 1 base and J by 8 bases, with 9 bases between. The CDR3 DNA reads TGTGCCAGCAGCTTGAGGGGAGGCGAAAAACTGTTTTTT. Translation gives CASSLRGGEKLFF.

The chain is built from TRBV29-1 and TRBJ2-3, with 7 nucleotides matching TRBD2. Germline V gene data show CDR1 as SQVTM and CDR2 as ANQGSEA. The CDR3 loop spans 15 amino acids. V trimming: 4 bases; J trimming: 5 bases; junction bases outside the gene matches: 12. The DNA for the CDR3 is TGCAGCGTTGTGTGGTGGGAGGGGAGAAAAGATACGCAGTATTTT. Amino acids: CSVVWWEGRKDTQYF.

The V call is TRBV18, the J call TRBJ2-5; no firm D call. The CDR3 is 14 residues long. V was clipped by 3 bases and J by 1 base, with 9 bases between them. The germline V gene has CDR1 KGHSH and CDR2 LQKENI. CDR3 bases: TGTGCCAGCTCACCTCGACAAGGCCAAGAGACCCAGTACTTC. Protein sequence: CASSPRQGQETQYF.

This chain connects TRBV6-1 to TRBJ2-5; tentative D call: TRBD2 (7 bases). The J call may be in error: the DNA end matches TRBJ2-7 better. The CDR3 spans 14 residues. CDR1 is MNHNS, CDR2 SASEGT, per germline. Here the CDR3 DNA reads TGTGCCAGCAGGTCGGCGGGGGCGACCTACGAGCAGTACTTC. This sequence encodes CASRSAGATYEQYF.

The chain joins TRBV9 to TRBJ1-4, with D maybe TRBD1 (5 bases). The V end was cut by 4 bases, the J end by 8 bases, with 15 bases between. Per germline, CDR1 SGDLS and CDR2 YYNGEE. The CDR3 contains 14 residues. The CDR3 DNA reads as TGTGCCAGCAGCCCCAGTCAACAGGCGGAAAAACTGTTTTTT. Its translation: CASSPSQQAEKLFF.

The V call is TRBV4-3, the J call TRBJ2-5, with 8 nucleotides matching TRBD1. V lost 5 bases to trimming and J lost 4 bases; unmatched junction nucleotides: 12. The CDR3 sequence is 16 residues long. CDR1 and CDR2 from the germline V gene are LGHNA and YSLEER. The CDR3 sequence: CASSGISTGARETQYF. CDR3 bases: TGCGCCAGCAGCGGGATATCGACAGGGGCGAGAGAGACCCAGTACTTC.

The CDR3 nucleotides read TGTGCCAGTACCACGGGACAGATGAACACTGAAGCTTTCTTT. It is translated as CASTTGQMNTEAFF. V is TRBV19 and J is TRBJ1-1; 7 bases align to TRBD1. This CDR3 has 14 amino acids. CDR1 LNHDA and CDR2 SQIVND come from the germline V gene (reference sequence). The V and J ends lost 7 bases and 0 bases, in that order; junction bases with no gene match: 5.

This clone was seen a single time. The genes are TRBV5-4 and TRBJ1-6; possible D gene TRBD1, 6 bases. CDR1 and CDR2 (germline): SGHNT, YYREEE (reference sequence). This CDR3 contains 13 residues. The V end lost 4 bases, the J end lost 8 bases, and 10 bases lay between the germline ends. The CDR3 DNA reads as TGTGCCAGCAGCCCTAAGGGGGATTCACCCCTCCACTTT. It specifies CASSPKGDSPLHF.

The genes are TRBV2 and TRBJ2-7; 9 bases map to TRBD1. The CDR3 spans 14 residues. Germline CDR1 is SNHLY and CDR2 is FYNNEI. V was pared by 5 bases and J by 6 bases, with 8 bases of the junction left unmatched. The CDR3 region has the DNA TGTGCCAGCAGTCTTACCGGGACAGGGATCGAGCAGTACTTC. It translates to CASSLTGTGIEQYF.

This clone has just one count. V usage is TRBV29-1 and J usage is TRBJ2-1; 9 nucleotides agree with TRBD2. The CDR3 runs 13 residues. J lost 5 bases, V lost 4 bases, and 3 bases had no gene match. CDR1 SQVTM and CDR2 ANQGSEA come from the germline V gene. The DNA of the CDR3 is TGCAGCGTTGGGGTAGCGGGGGACAATGAGCAGTTCTTC. It codes for CSVGVAGDNEQFF.

V gene TRBV5-5 combines with J gene TRBJ2-7; 12 bases are a match to TRBD2. Germline V gene lookup returns CDR1 SGHKS and CDR2 YYEKEE (reference sequence). CDR3 length: 14 amino acids. Trimming cost V 4 bases and J 6 bases; bases outside gene matches: 5. CDR3 in amino acids: CASSRTSGNPEQYF. The CDR3 bases are TGTGCCAGCAGCCGGACTAGCGGGAACCCCGAGCAGTACTTC. Drawing the rest from reference TRBV5-5 and TRBJ2-7, the complete variable domain is DAGVTQSPTHLIKTRGQQVTLRCSPISGHKSVSWYQQVLGQGPQFIFQYYEKEERGRGNFPDRFSARQFPNYSSELNVNALLLGDSALYLCASSRTSGNPEQYFGPGTRLTVT.

V gene TRBV5-6 combines with J gene TRBJ2-7; the match to TRBD1 covers 10 bases. This CDR3 contains 15 residues. Germline V gives CDR1 SGHDT, CDR2 YYEEEE. The V and J ends lost 4 bases and 7 bases, in that order; junction bases with no gene match: 11. The CDR3 DNA follows: TGTGCCAGCAGCCTCCAGGGACAGGGGTTGTGGGAGCAGTACTTC. This encodes CASSLQGQGLWEQYF.

The chain carries TRBV7-2 and TRBJ2-2; TRBD2 is a possible D gene (5 bases). Germline-derived CDR1 and CDR2 are SGHTA and FQGNSA. This CDR3 has 14 residues. Trimming pared 5 bases from V and 0 bases from J, leaving 7 bases between. This chain's CDR3 is CASSAGTNTGELFF. Here the CDR3 DNA reads TGTGCCAGCAGCGCCGGGACGAACACCGGGGAGCTGTTTTTT.

V usage is TRBV5-1 and J usage is TRBJ1-2; 7 nucleotides align to TRBD1. The V segment lost 0 bases and the J segment 1 base; nucleotides outside the gene matches: 3. The length of the CDR3 is 15 residues. Germline-derived CDR1 and CDR2 are SGHRS and YFSETQ. The CDR3 coding sequence is TGCGCCAGCAGCTTGGCAGGGGGAGGTAACTATGGCTACACCTTC. The encoded protein is CASSLAGGGNYGYTF.

The DNA for the CDR3 is TGTGCCAGCAGCTTAAGGCGGAGGGTAGCGGGAGAGGACGAGCAGTACTTC. Its translation: CASSLRRRVAGEDEQYF. The chain employs TRBV7-3 and TRBJ2-7; 9 positions match TRBD2. Germline trimming cut 1 base from V and 5 bases from J; bases unmatched to any gene: 12. Germline V gives CDR1 SGHTA, CDR2 FQGTGA. This CDR3 is 17 amino acids long. Filled out from reference TRBV7-3 and TRBJ2-7, the complete variable domain reads GAGVSQTPSNKVTEKGKYVELRCDPISGHTALYWYRQSLGQGPEFLIYFQGTGAADDSGLPNDRFFAVRPEGSVSTLKIQRTERGDSAVYLCASSLRRRVAGEDEQYFGPGTRLTVT.

The V call is TRBV5-5, the J call TRBJ1-1; D uncertain. Germline values: CDR1 SGHKS, CDR2 YYEKEE (reference sequence). There are 15 residues in the CDR3. V shed 0 bases and J shed 8 bases, with 17 bases lying between them. Here the CDR3 DNA reads TGTGCCAGCAGCTTGGTTGGCGGCAACACCCTCGAAGCTTTCTTT. Encoded protein: CASSLVGGNTLEAFF.

This clone was detected a few times. DNA of the CDR3: TGTGCCAGCAGCGCCCAGGACAGCAATAATTCACCCCTCCACTTT. Its protein is CASSAQDSNNSPLHF. The chain recombines TRBV7-9 with TRBJ1-6, with D possibly being TRBD1 (6 bases). This CDR3 is 15 amino acids long. Between the trimmed V and J ends, which lost 5 bases and 5 bases, there was a span of 13 bases. The germline gives CDR1 SEHNR, CDR2 FQNEAQ (reference sequence).

Here the CDR3 DNA reads TGTGCCAGTAGTCCGACAGGGGATGGCCGGGAGCTGTTTTTT. Its translation: CASSPTGDGRELFF. V gene TRBV19 combines with J gene TRBJ2-2; 8 bases agree with TRBD1. V dropped 5 bases and J dropped 9; count of bases not matched to a gene: 8. The germline V gene encodes CDR1 LNHDA and CDR2 SQIVND (reference sequence). The CDR3 totals 14 residues.

This clone was observed once. The chain is built from TRBV29-1 and TRBJ2-1, with 9 bases lining up with TRBD1. The CDR3 loop spans 14 amino acids. Per the germline V gene, CDR1 is SQVTM and CDR2 is ANQGSEA. V shed 4 bases and J 7 bases; nucleotides not matched to a gene: 8. CDR3 residues: CSVVPGQGRNEQFF. Written as DNA, the CDR3 is TGCAGCGTTGTACCGGGACAGGGTCGGAATGAGCAGTTCTTC.